Listed below are T cell receptor beta chains from one sample, sequenced in a study of blood T cell repertoires in COVID-19. Produced via immunoSEQ multiplex PCR; TCRdb's table is partial and in-frame only. The sample shows 220,000 or so clones, 65% to 85% of them seen only once. The sequencing input was PBMCs or T cells enriched from blood (not recorded which). All receptors derive from a middle-aged woman who had recovered from COVID-19. CDR3s include the opening cysteine and the closing phenylalanine or tryptophan. The D gene is left open where the match is weak. Clone size is stated in some rows and not others, as once, few, many or a class when expanded.

cdr3_nt,cdr3_aa,j_call,v_call,clone_size,d_call
TGTGCCAGCAGACTGGAATCGAGGTACAATGAGCAGTTCTTC,CASRLESRYNEQFF,TRBJ2-1,TRBV27,NA,NA
TGTGCCAGCAGTTCAACAGGGCACGGAAACACCATATATTTT,CASSSTGHGNTIYF,TRBJ1-3,TRBV28,NA,NA
TGTGCCACCGGGACTGACCTCACCTACAATGAGCAGTTCTTC,CATGTDLTYNEQFF,TRBJ2-1,TRBV2,NA,NA
TGTGCCAGCAGCTTGGCGGCTAGCGGGAGAGGAGAGACCCAGTACTTC,CASSLAASGRGETQYF,TRBJ2-5,TRBV5-6,NA,TRBD2
TGTGCCACCAGTGCCGGCAGGGAACAAGAGACCCAGTACTTC,CATSAGREQETQYF,TRBJ2-5,TRBV24-1,NA,NA
TGTGCCAGTACTGGACAGGGGGCTTTCAATCAGCCCCAGCATTTT,CASTGQGAFNQPQHF,TRBJ1-5,TRBV19,NA,TRBD1
TGTGCCAGCAGCCTAAGACAGGGGCCGGGGACTGAAGCTTTCTTT,CASSLRQGPGTEAFF,TRBJ1-1,TRBV7-2,NA,TRBD1
TGCAGCGCTGGGACAGGGGGCCGGACTGAAGCTTTCTTT,CSAGTGGRTEAFF,TRBJ1-1,TRBV29-1,NA,TRBD1
TGTGCCAGCAGCGTGACAGGGCTACTCAATGAGCAGTTCTTC,CASSVTGLLNEQFF,TRBJ2-1,TRBV6-5,NA,TRBD1
TGTGCCAGTAGTATTTTAAGGGGGAACTATGGCTACACCTTC,CASSILRGNYGYTF,TRBJ1-2,TRBV19,few,NA
TGTGCCAGCAGCTTAGAATGGACAGCTGGCTCCTACGAGCAGTACTTC,CASSLEWTAGSYEQYF,TRBJ2-7,TRBV5-5,NA,NA
NA,CASSFRLSSGAFGAGELFF,TRBJ2-2,TRBV7-9,NA,NA
TGTGCCAGCTCACCCGGGGACAGGGTGACAACTAATGAAAAACTGTTTTTT,CASSPGDRVTTNEKLFF,TRBJ1-4,TRBV18,NA,TRBD1
TGTGCCACCAGTGATCGTAGCGGGAGGCCGGGCAATGAGCAGTTCTTC,CATSDRSGRPGNEQFF,TRBJ2-1,TRBV24-1,few,TRBD2
TGTGCCTGGAAGCCCCTGGGAAACACCATATATTTT,CAWKPLGNTIYF,TRBJ1-3,TRBV30,NA,NA
TGTGCCAGCAGTGATTTTGGGGGGACTAATGAAAAACTGTTTTTT,CASSDFGGTNEKLFF,TRBJ1-4,TRBV25-1,NA,NA
TGTGCCAGCTCACCGGGGGGATATGCAACTAATGAAAAACTGTTTTTT,CASSPGGYATNEKLFF,TRBJ1-4,TRBV18,NA,NA
TGTGCCAGCAGCTTAGTTGTAGGGACTAGCGGGAGAGGCAATGAGCAGTTCTTC,CASSLVVGTSGRGNEQFF,TRBJ2-1,TRBV7-8,few,TRBD2
TGTGCCAGCAGCTTAGCGACAGGGGGATATGGAAACACCATATATTTT,CASSLATGGYGNTIYF,TRBJ1-3,TRBV7-9,few,TRBD1
TGTGCCAGCAGTGAAGAGGGACAGGGGGGAAACACCATATATTTT,CASSEEGQGGNTIYF,TRBJ1-3,TRBV2,NA,TRBD1
TGTGCCAGCAGCCCTATGGGGAGGGTCGGCACTGAAGCTTTCTTT,CASSPMGRVGTEAFF,TRBJ1-1,TRBV3-1/TRBV3-2,NA,NA
TGTGCCAGCAGTTACTCTCGGACTAGCACCAAAAACATTCAGTACTTC,CASSYSRTSTKNIQYF,TRBJ2-4,TRBV6-2/TRBV6-3,once,TRBD2
TGCAGCGTTGAGATGCCCGGGACAGCTGAAGCTTTCTTT,CSVEMPGTAEAFF,TRBJ1-1,TRBV29-1,NA,TRBD1
TGTGCCACCAGTGCCCGCCTCGGGTACGAGCAGTACTTC,CATSARLGYEQYF,TRBJ2-7,TRBV24-1,NA,NA
TGCAGCGTTGACACCAGGAACACCGGGGAGCTGTTTTTT,CSVDTRNTGELFF,TRBJ2-2,TRBV29-1,NA,NA
TGTGCCAGCAGCCTAAGGACTAGCGGGTTTGGGAAGACCCAGTACTTC,CASSLRTSGFGKTQYF,TRBJ2-5,TRBV5-6,NA,TRBD2